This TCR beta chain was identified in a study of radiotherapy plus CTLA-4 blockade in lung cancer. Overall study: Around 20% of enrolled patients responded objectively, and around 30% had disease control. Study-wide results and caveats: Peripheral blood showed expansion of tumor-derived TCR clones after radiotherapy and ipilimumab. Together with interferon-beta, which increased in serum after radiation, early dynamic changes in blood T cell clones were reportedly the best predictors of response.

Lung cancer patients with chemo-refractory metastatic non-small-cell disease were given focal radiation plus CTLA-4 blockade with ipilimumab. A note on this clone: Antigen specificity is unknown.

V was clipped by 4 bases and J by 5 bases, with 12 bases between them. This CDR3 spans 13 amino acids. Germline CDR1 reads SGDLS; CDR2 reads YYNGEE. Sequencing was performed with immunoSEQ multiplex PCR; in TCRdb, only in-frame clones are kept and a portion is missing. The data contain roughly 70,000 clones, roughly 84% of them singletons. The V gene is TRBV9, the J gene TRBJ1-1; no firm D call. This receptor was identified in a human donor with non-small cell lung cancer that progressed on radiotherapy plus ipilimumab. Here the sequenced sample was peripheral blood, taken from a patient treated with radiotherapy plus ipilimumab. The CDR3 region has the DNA TGTGCCAGCAGCCCCCGGACGGGGACTGAAGCTTTCTTT. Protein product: CASSPRTGTEAFF.